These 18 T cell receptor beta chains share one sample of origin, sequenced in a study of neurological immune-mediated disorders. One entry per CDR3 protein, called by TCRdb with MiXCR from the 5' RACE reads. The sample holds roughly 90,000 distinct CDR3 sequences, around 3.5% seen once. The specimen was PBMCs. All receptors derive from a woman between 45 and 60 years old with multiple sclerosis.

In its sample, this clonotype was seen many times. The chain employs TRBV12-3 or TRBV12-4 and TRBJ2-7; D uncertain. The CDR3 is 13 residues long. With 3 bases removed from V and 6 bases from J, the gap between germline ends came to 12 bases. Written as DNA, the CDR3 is TGTGCCAGCAGTTTGATAGTCTTGGGCGAGCAGTACTTC. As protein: CASSLIVLGEQYF.

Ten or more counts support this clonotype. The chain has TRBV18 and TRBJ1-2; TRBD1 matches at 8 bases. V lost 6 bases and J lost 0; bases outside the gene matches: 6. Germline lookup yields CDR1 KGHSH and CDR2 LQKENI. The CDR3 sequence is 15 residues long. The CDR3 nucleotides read TGTGCCAGCTCCATAACAGGGGGAGCTAACTATGGCTACACCTTC. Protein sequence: CASSITGGANYGYTF.

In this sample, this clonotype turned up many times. CDR3 DNA sequence: TGTGCCAGCAGCCGATCAGACAGCACCAAAGAGACCCAGTACTTC. Encoded protein: CASSRSDSTKETQYF. The chain joins TRBV3-1 to TRBJ2-5, with D perhaps matching TRBD1 (5 bases). This CDR3 contains 15 residues. Germline V gene sequence: CDR1 LGHDT, CDR2 YNNKEL (reference sequence). The ends were cut back, 4 bases at V and 3 bases at J, with 15 bases in the middle.

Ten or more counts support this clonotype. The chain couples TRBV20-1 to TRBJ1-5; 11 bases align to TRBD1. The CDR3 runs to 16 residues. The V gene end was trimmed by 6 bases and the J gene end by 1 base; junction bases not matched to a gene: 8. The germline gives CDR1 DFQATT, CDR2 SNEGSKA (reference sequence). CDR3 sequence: CSARTGGYLSNQPQHF. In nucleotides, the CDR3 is TGCAGTGCGAGGACAGGGGGCTACTTGAGCAATCAGCCCCAGCATTTT.

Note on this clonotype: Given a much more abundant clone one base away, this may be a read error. The CDR3 protein is CSARHTGGNQPQHF. Written as DNA, the CDR3 is TGCAGTGCTAGACACACAGGGGGCAATCAGCCCCAGCATTTT. V is TRBV20-1 and J is TRBJ1-5, with TRBD1 matching over 7 bases. V dropped 2 bases and J dropped 2; count of bases not matched to a gene: 3. The CDR3 extends over 14 amino acids. The germline V gene has CDR1 DFQATT and CDR2 SNEGSKA (reference sequence).

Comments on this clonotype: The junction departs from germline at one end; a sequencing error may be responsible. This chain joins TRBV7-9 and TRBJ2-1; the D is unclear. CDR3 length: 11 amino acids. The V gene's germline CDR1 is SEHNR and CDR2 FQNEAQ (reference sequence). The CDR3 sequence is CVSSLRAEQFF. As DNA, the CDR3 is TGTGTCAGCAGCTTACGGGCTGAGCAGTTCTTC.

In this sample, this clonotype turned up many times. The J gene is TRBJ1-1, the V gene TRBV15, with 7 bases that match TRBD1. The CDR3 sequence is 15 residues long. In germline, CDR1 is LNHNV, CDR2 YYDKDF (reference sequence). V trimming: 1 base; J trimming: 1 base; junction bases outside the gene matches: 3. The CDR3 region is CATSRGRQGNTEAFF. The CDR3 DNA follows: TGTGCCACCAGCAGAGGAAGACAGGGGAACACTGAAGCTTTCTTT.

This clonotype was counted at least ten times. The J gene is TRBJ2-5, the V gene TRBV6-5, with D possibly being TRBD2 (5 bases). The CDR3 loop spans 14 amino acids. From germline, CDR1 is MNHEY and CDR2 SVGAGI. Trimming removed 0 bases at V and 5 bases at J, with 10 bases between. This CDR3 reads CASSYSAGLETQYF. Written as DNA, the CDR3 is TGTGCCAGCAGTTACTCGGCGGGCTTGGAGACCCAGTACTTC.

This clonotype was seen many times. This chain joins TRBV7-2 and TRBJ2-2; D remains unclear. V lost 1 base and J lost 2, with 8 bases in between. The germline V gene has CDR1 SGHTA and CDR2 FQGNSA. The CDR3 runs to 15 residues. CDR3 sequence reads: CASSLERINTGELFF. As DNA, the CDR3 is TGTGCCAGCAGCTTAGAACGGATTAACACCGGGGAGCTGTTTTTT.

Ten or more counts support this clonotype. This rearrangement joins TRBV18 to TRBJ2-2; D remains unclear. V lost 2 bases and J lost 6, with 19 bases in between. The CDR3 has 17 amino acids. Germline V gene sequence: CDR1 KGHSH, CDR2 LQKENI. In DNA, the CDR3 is TGTGCCAGCTCACCAAGGTTGGACGGGTTCGGATCCGGGGAGCTGTTTTTT. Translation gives CASSPRLDGFGSGELFF.

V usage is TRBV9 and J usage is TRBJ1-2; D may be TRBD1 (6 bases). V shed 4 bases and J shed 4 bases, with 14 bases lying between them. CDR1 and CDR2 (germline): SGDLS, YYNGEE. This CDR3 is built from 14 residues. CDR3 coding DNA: TGTGCCAGCAGCCCCCAGGGGTGGGGCTATGGCTACACCTTC. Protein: CASSPQGWGYGYTF. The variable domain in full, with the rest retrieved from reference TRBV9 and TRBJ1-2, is DSGVTQTPKHLITATGQRVTLRCSPRSGDLSVYWYQQSLDQGLQFLIQYYNGEERAKGNILERFSAQQFPDLHSELNLSSLELGDSALYFCASSPQGWGYGYTFGSGTRLTVV.

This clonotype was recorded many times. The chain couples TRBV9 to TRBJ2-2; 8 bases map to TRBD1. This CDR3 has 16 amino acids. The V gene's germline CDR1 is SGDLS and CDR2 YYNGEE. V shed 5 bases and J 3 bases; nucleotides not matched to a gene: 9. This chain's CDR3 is CASRPTGQGDTGELFF. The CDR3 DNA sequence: TGTGCCAGCAGGCCAACTGGACAGGGAGACACCGGGGAGCTGTTTTTT.

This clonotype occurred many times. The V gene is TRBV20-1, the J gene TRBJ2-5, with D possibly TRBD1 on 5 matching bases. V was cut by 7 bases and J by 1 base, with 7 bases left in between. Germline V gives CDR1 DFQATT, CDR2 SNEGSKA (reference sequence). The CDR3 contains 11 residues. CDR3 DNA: TGCAGTGGTGACAGCCAAGAGACCCAGTACTTC. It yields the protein CSGDSQETQYF.

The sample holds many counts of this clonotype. CDR3 residues: CASSFAVTGELFF. Written as DNA, the CDR3 is TGTGCCAGCAGCTTTGCAGTGACCGGGGAGCTGTTTTTT. The V call is TRBV7-9, the J call TRBJ2-2; D not certain. Trimming left V 3 bases short and J 5 bases short, with 7 bases between. CDR1 and CDR2 (germline): SEHNR, FQNEAQ (reference sequence). CDR3 length: 13 residues.

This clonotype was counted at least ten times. The CDR3 coding sequence is TGTGCCAGCAGCTTAGAGCCCGGCAGGGTGAATTCACCCCTCCACTTT. Translation gives CASSLEPGRVNSPLHF. This rearrangement joins TRBV7-2 to TRBJ1-6; D is perhaps TRBD1 (5 bases). Trimming stripped 1 base from V and 7 bases from J, with 14 bases between. This CDR3 spans 16 amino acids. Per germline, CDR1 SGHTA and CDR2 FQGNSA.

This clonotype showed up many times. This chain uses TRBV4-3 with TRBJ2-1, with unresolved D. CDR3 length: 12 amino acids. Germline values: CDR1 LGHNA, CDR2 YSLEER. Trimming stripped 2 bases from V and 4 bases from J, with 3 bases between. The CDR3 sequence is CASSQHYNEQFF. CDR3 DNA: TGCGCCAGCAGCCAACATTACAATGAGCAGTTCTTC.

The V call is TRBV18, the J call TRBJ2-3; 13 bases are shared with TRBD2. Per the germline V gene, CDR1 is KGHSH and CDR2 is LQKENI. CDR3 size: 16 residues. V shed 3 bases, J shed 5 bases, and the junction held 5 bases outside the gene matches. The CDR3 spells CASSPWTSGGKDTQYF. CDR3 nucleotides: TGTGCCAGCTCACCTTGGACTAGCGGGGGTAAAGATACGCAGTATTTT.

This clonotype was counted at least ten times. The CDR3 coding sequence is TGCAGCGTTCCTGCGGTAGGACGGGATGGCTACACCTTC. This sequence encodes CSVPAVGRDGYTF. The rearrangement links TRBV29-1 to TRBJ1-2, with no clear D. This CDR3 comprises 13 residues. Germline values: CDR1 SQVTM, CDR2 ANQGSEA. Trimming pared 5 bases from V and 6 bases from J, leaving 16 bases between.